This T cell receptor beta chain was documented in a study of cytomegalovirus exposure and HLA in healthy donors. Study observations and caveats: With high specificity and sensitivity, the classifier reportedly diagnosed cytomegalovirus status. An apparent linkage of common viral pathogens to several of the most significant clusters emerged in a later analysis.

PCR was performed using 60 Vbeta and 13 Jbeta primers. Generated by immunoSEQ multiplex PCR, the TCRdb table keeps only in-frame clones and is missing some. The top ten clones hold approximately 1.6% of a sample with 130,000 to 150,000 clones, around 73% of them seen once. This CDR3 is 16 amino acids long. About this clone: What it binds is not known.

This clonotype was obtained from a woman under 30 in good health and CMV-seronegative. Sequenced input: PBMCs. The V gene is TRBV21-1, the J gene TRBJ2-7; the table's D call TRBD1 went unverified against the DNA. TRBV21-1 is marked as a pseudogene. CDR3 sequence: CASSNSGTGYSYEQYV. The CDR3 DNA sequence: TGTGCCAGCAGCAATTCTGGGACAGGGTACTCCTACGAGCAGTACGTC.